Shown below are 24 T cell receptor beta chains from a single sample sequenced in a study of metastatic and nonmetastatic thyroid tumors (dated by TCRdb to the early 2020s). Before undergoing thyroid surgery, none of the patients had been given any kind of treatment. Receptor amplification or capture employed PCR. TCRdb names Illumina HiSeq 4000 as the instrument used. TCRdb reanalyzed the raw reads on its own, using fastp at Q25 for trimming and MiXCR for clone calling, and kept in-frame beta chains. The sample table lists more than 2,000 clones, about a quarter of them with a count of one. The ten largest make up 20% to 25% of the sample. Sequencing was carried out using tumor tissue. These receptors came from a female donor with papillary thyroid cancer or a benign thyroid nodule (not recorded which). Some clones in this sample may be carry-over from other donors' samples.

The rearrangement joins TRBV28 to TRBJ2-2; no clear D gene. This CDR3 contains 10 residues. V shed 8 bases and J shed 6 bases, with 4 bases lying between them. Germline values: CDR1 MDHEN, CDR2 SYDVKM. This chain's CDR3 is CASPAGELFF. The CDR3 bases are TGTGCCAGCCCGGCCGGGGAGCTGTTTTTT.

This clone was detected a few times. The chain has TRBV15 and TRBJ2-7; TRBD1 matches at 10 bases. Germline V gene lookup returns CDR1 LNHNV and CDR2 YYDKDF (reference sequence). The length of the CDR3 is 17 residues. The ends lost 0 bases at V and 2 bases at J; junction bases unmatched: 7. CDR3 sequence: CATSRDSGQGSPYEQYF. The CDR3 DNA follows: TGTGCCACCAGCAGAGATTCGGGACAGGGGTCTCCCTACGAGCAGTACTTC.

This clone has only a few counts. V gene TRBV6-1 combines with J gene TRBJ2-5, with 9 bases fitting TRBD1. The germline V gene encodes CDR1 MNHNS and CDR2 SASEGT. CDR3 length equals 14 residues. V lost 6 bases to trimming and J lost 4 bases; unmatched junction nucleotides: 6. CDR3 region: CASREQGAGETQYF. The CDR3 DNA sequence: TGTGCCAGCAGAGAACAGGGGGCTGGAGAGACCCAGTACTTC.

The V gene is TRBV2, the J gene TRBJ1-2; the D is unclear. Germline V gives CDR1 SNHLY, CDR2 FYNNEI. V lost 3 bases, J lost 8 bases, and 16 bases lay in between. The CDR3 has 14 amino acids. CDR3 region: CASSDPTLSLGYTF. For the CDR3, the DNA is TGTGCCAGCAGTGACCCGACACTTTCCCTGGGCTACACCTTC.

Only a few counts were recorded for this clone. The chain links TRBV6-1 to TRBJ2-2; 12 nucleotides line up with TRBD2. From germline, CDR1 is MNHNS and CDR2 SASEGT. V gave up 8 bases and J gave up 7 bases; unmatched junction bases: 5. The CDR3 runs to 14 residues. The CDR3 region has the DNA TGTGCCAGCCAGACTAGCGGGAGAAACGGGGAGCTGTTTTTT. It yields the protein CASQTSGRNGELFF.

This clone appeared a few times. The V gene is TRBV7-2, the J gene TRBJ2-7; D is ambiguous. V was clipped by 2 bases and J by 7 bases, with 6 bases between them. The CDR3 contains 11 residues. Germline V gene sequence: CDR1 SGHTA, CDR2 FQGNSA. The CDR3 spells CASSLTREQYF. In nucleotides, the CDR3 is TGTGCCAGCAGCTTAACCCGGGAGCAGTACTTC.

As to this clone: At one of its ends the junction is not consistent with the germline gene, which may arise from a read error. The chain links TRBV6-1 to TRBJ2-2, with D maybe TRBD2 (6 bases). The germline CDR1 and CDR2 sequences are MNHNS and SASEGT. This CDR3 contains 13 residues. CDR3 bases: TGTGCCAGCAGCGGACGGAGCGGCGGGAAGCTGTTTTTT. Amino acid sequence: CASSGRSGGKLFF.

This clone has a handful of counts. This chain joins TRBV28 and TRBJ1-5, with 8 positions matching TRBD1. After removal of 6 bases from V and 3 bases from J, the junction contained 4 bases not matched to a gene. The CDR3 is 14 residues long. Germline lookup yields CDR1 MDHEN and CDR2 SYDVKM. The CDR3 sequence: CASSDRGPNQPQHF. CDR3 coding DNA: TGTGCCAGCAGCGACAGGGGTCCCAATCAGCCCCAGCATTTT.

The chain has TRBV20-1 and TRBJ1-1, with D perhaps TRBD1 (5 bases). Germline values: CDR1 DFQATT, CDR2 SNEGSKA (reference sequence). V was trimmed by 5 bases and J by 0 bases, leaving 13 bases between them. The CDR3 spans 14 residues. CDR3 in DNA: TGCAGTGCTCCCGGGGCAGGAATGAACACTGAAGCTTTCTTT. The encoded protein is CSAPGAGMNTEAFF.

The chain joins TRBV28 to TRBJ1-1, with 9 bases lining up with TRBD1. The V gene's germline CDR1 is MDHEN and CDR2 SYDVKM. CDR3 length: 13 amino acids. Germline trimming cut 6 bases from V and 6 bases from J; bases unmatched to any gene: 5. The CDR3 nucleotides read TGTGCCAGCAGGGGGACAGGGTGGGCTGAAGCTTTCTTT. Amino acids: CASRGTGWAEAFF.

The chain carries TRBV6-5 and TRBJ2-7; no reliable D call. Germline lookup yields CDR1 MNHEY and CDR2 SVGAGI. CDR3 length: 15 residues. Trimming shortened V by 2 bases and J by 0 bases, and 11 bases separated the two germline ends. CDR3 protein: CASSYDRQTSYEQYF. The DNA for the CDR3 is TGTGCCAGCAGTTACGACCGACAAACCTCCTACGAGCAGTACTTC.

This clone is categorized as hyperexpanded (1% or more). CDR3 nucleotides: TGTGCCACCAGCAGAGCTAGGTACTACAATGAGCAGTTCTTC. It codes for CATSRARYYNEQFF. The chain carries TRBV15 and TRBJ2-1; D is unresolved. Trimming stripped 1 base from V and 3 bases from J, with 7 bases between. Germline V lookup: CDR1 LNHNV, CDR2 YYDKDF (reference sequence). This CDR3 is 14 amino acids long.

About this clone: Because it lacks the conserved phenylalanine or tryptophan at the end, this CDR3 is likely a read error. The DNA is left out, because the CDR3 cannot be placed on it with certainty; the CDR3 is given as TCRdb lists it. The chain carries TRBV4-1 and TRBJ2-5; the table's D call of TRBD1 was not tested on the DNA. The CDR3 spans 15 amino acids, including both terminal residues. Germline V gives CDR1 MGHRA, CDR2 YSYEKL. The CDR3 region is CARQLAGGRGQEAWL.

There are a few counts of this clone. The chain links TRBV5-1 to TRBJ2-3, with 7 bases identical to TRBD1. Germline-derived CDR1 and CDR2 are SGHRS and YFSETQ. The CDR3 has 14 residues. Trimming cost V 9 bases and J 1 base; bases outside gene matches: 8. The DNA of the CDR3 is TGCGCCACCACAACCGGACAGGGCACAGATACGCAGTATTTT. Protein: CATTTGQGTDTQYF.

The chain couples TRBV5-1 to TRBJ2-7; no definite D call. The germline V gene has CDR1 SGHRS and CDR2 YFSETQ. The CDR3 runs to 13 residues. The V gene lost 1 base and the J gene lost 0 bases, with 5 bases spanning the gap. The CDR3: CASSLHPSYEQYF. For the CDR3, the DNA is TGCGCCAGCAGCTTGCACCCCTCCTACGAGCAGTACTTC.

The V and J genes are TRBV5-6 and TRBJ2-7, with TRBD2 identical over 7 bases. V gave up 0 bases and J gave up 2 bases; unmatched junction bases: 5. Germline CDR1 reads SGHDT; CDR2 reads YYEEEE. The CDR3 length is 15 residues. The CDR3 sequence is CASSLGTRYAYEQYF. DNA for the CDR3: TGTGCCAGCAGCTTGGGGACTAGATACGCCTACGAGCAGTACTTC.

CDR3 protein: CAISELGAGDTGELFF. Here the CDR3 DNA reads TGTGCCATCAGTGAGTTAGGAGCGGGGGACACCGGGGAGCTGTTTTTT. J is TRBJ2-2 and V is TRBV10-3; 8 nucleotides match TRBD2. This CDR3 is built from 16 residues. The germline gives CDR1 ENHRY, CDR2 SYGVKD. J was trimmed by 3 bases and V by 1 base; bases with no gene match: 4.

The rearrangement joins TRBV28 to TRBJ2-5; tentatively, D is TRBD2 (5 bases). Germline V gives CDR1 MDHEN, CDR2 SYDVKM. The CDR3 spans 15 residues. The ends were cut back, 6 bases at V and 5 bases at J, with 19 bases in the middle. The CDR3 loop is CASSPSGGLVETQYF. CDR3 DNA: TGTGCCAGCAGCCCGTCGGGCGGGTTGGTGGAGACCCAGTACTTC.

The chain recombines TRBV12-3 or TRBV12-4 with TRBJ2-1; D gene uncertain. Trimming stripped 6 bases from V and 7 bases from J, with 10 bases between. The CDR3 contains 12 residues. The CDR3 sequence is CASSTTRNEQFF. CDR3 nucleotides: TGTGCCAGCAGCACCACCCGGAATGAGCAGTTCTTC.

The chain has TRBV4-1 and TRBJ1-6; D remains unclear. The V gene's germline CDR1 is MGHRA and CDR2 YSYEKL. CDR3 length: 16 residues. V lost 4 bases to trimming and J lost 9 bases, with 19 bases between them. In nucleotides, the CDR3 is TGCGCCAGCAGCCTCGCAGACCTAAACCTGGGTTCACCCCTCCACTTT. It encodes CASSLADLNLGSPLHF.

CDR3 coding DNA: TGTGCCAGCAGTTTTGGCAGATTGGATACGCAGTATTTT. This gives the protein CASSFGRLDTQYF. The chain links TRBV27 to TRBJ2-3; D remains unclear. The V end was cut by 3 bases, the J end by 6 bases, with 10 bases between. Germline V CDR1 and CDR2: MNHEY, SMNVEV (reference sequence). There are 13 residues in the CDR3.

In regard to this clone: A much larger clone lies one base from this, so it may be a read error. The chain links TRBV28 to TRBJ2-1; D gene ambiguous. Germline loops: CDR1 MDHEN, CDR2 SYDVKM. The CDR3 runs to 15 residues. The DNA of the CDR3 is TGTGCCAGCAGGTTATGGGGTAGCTCCTACAATGAGCAGTTCTTC. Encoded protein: CASRLWGSSYNEQFF.

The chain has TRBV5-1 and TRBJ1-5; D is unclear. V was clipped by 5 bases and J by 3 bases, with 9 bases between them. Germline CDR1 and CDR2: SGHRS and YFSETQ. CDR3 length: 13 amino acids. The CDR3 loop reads CASRKDDNQPQHF. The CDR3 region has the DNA TGCGCCAGCAGGAAGGATGACAATCAGCCCCAGCATTTT.

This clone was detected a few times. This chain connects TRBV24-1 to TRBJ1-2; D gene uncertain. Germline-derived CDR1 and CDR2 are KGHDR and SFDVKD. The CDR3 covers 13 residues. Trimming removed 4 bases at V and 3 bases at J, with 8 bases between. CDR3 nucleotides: TGTGCCACCAGTGAGACGGCAGACTATGGCTACACCTTC. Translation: CATSETADYGYTF.